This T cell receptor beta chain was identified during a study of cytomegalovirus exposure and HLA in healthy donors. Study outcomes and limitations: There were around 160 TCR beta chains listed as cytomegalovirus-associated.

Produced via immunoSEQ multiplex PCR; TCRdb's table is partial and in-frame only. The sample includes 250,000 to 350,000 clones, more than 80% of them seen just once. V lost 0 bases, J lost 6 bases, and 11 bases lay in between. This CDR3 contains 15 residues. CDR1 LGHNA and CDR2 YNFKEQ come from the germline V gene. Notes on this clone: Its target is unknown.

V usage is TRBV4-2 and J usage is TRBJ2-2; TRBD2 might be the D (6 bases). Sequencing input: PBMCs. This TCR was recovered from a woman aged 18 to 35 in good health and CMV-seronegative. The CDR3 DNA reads TGTGCCAGCAGCCAAGAGGAGGGTGGGGCCGGGGAGCTGTTTTTT. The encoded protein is CASSQEEGGAGELFF.